Following are 27 T cell receptor beta chains from one sample sequenced in a study of breast tumors, draining lymph nodes, adjacent tissues. Breast cancer patients provided tissue from their axillary draining lymph nodes. Using its own MiXCR run on the multiplex PCR reads, TCRdb lists one record per CDR3 protein. The data hold some 250,000 distinct CDR3 sequences, with less than 40% observed a single time. The sample taken for sequencing was axillary lymph node tissue. Receptors originate from a female donor with breast cancer. Some clones in this sample may be carry-over from other donors' samples.

V is TRBV12-3 or TRBV12-4 and J is TRBJ2-2, with D uncertain. The CDR3 has 15 amino acids. Trimming removed 8 bases from V and 8 bases from J, with 21 bases in between. The CDR3 DNA reads as TGTGCCAGCTCCCAACGAAGACCATCGGTTGGGGAGCTGTTTTTT. This gives the protein CASSQRRPSVGELFF.

To note about this clonotype: This sequence may be a read error, since a much larger clone differs from it by one base. The V and J genes are TRBV11-3 and TRBJ2-1, with D unclear. Germline CDR1 reads SGHNT; CDR2 reads YENEEA. The CDR3 consists of 12 residues. CDR3 loop: CASSSWNNAQFF. The CDR3 DNA reads TGTGCCAGCAGCTCCTGGAACAATGCGCAGTTCTTC. The entire variable domain, with the rest obtained from reference TRBV11-3 and TRBJ2-1, is as follows: EAGVVQSPRYKIIEKKQPVAFWCNPISGHNTLYWYLQNLGQGPELLIRYENEEAVDDSQLPKDRFSAERLKGVDSTLKIQPAELGDSAVYLCASSSWNNAQFFGPGTRLTVL.

The chain has TRBV2 and TRBJ1-6; tentative D call: TRBD1 (5 bases). The CDR3 sequence is 11 residues long. Per germline, CDR1 SNHLY and CDR2 FYNNEI. Trimming took 8 bases from V and 7 from J, leaving 6 bases between them. The DNA of the CDR3 is TGTGCCAGCCGGGGGAATTCACCCCTCCACTTT. Amino acids: CASRGNSPLHF.

This clonotype showed up just a few times. Since a much larger clone is just one base distant, this may be a read error. This chain uses TRBV11-2 with TRBJ1-2, with 8 bases aligning to TRBD1. The CDR3 has 15 residues. The germline V gene encodes CDR1 SGHAT and CDR2 FQNNGV. V lost 5 bases, J lost 4 bases, and 9 bases stayed unmatched. The CDR3 DNA sequence: TGTGCCAGCAGCCCCCTCAGGGGGCCCACCTATGGCTACACCTTC. Encoded protein: CASSPLRGPTYGYTF.

Concerning this clonotype itself: Mismatch with germline at one junction end may stem from a read error. V gene TRBV9 combines with J gene TRBJ1-2; 10 bases align to TRBD1. This CDR3 is 15 amino acids long. CDR1 SGDLS and CDR2 YYNGEE come from the germline V gene. As DNA, the CDR3 is TGTGCCAGCAGCTACCTGACAGGGGGCAACTATGGCTCCACCTTC. The encoded protein is CASSYLTGGNYGSTF.

CDR3: CATSRSGDRGRDNSPLHF. CDR3 DNA sequence: TGTGCCACCAGCAGATCCGGGGACAGGGGGCGAGATAATTCACCCCTCCACTTT. This rearrangement joins TRBV15 to TRBJ1-6, with TRBD1 matching 12 bases. Germline lookup yields CDR1 LNHNV and CDR2 YYDKDF (reference sequence). V gave up 2 bases and J gave up 5 bases; unmatched junction bases: 7. The CDR3 is 18 residues long.

This clonotype has a count of ten or more. The CDR3 spells CASSLEGQGATYF. The CDR3 region has the DNA TGTGCCAGCAGCTTAGAGGGACAGGGGGCGACGTACTTC. The chain recombines TRBV7-8 with TRBJ2-5; 12 bases fit TRBD1. J gave up 13 bases and V 1 base, and 4 bases lay outside the gene matches. CDR1 is SGHVS and CDR2 is FQNEAQ in the germline V gene. This CDR3 contains 13 residues.

In its sample, this clonotype was seen many times. This rearrangement joins TRBV5-1 to TRBJ1-5; the D is unclear. CDR1 is SGHRS and CDR2 is YFSETQ in the germline V gene. The V end lost 1 base, the J end lost 6 bases, and 11 bases lay between the germline ends. The CDR3 length is 14 residues. In nucleotides, the CDR3 is TGCGCCAGCAGCTTGTTGGGGAAGGGTCAGCCCCAGCATTTT. It codes for CASSLLGKGQPQHF.

Remarks on this clonotype: Here the CDR3 omits its conserved ending phenylalanine or tryptophan, so a read error is the likely source. Here the CDR3 reads CAINSGRASDEQFS. CDR3 nucleotide sequence: TGTGCCATTAATAGCGGGAGGGCCTCGGATGAGCAGTTCTCC. This chain connects TRBV6-6 to TRBJ2-1; TRBD2 matches at 11 bases. The CDR3 totals 14 residues. With V trimmed by 10 bases and J by 8 bases, 10 bases remained unmatched. Germline values: CDR1 MNHNY, CDR2 SVGAGI (reference sequence).

This clonotype was recorded at least ten times. The V and J genes are TRBV2 and TRBJ2-7; 11 bases map to TRBD1. The CDR3 runs to 16 residues. Germline CDR1 is SNHLY and CDR2 is FYNNEI. Germline trimming cut 5 bases from V and 2 bases from J; bases unmatched to any gene: 8. The CDR3 is CASSPVPGQGAYEQYF. CDR3 nucleotide sequence: TGTGCCAGCAGTCCAGTACCGGGACAGGGGGCCTACGAGCAGTACTTC.

This clonotype was recorded at least ten times. The chain has TRBV7-2 and TRBJ1-3; TRBD1 matches 7 bases. The CDR3 consists of 15 residues. V was clipped by 4 bases and J by 0 bases; unmatched bases: 3. Germline loops: CDR1 SGHTA, CDR2 FQGNSA. The CDR3 DNA sequence: TGTGCCAGCAGCTCCTACAGGGGCTCTGGAAACACCATATATTTT. It yields the protein CASSSYRGSGNTIYF. Variable domain in full (rest from reference TRBV7-2 and TRBJ1-3): GAGVSQSPSNKVTEKGKDVELRCDPISGHTALYWYRQSLGQGLEFLIYFQGNSAPDKSGLPSDRFSAERTGGSVSTLTIQRTQQEDSAVYLCASSSYRGSGNTIYFGEGSWLTVV.

This clonotype showed up many times. The rearrangement joins TRBV29-1 to TRBJ2-2; D is unresolved. Deletions cut 7 bases from V and 7 bases from J, with 16 bases between. Per the germline V gene, CDR1 is SQVTM and CDR2 is ANQGSEA. The CDR3 has 13 residues. The CDR3 protein is CSATKGPLGELFF. Here the CDR3 DNA reads TGCAGCGCGACGAAAGGGCCCCTCGGGGAGCTGTTTTTT.

The chain recombines TRBV20-1 with TRBJ2-4; a weak D match, TRBD2 (6 bases). Trimming removed 5 bases from V and 4 bases from J, with 15 bases in between. Germline V gene lookup returns CDR1 DFQATT and CDR2 SNEGSKA (reference sequence). The CDR3 spans 14 residues. The CDR3 loop is CSARPGLQKNIQYF. The CDR3 DNA reads as TGCAGTGCTCGCCCGGGACTGCAGAAAAACATTCAGTACTTC.

The chain couples TRBV15 to TRBJ1-6; TRBD1 is a possible D gene (5 bases). The CDR3 is made up of 14 amino acids. The germline V gene encodes CDR1 LNHNV and CDR2 YYDKDF (reference sequence). V lost 1 base and J 7 bases, leaving 8 bases between the germline ends. CDR3 sequence reads: CATSRGGENSPLHF. CDR3 nucleotides: TGTGCCACCAGCAGAGGGGGGGAGAATTCACCCCTCCACTTT.

This clonotype has ten or more counts. The chain links TRBV19 to TRBJ1-3; 9 bases match TRBD1. Germline values: CDR1 LNHDA, CDR2 SQIVND (reference sequence). V lost 3 bases and J lost 8; bases outside the gene matches: 5. The CDR3 length is 14 residues. The CDR3: CASSMGQGIDTIYF. Here the CDR3 DNA reads TGTGCCAGTAGTATGGGACAGGGAATCGACACCATATATTTT.

The J gene is TRBJ1-2, the V gene TRBV19; D gene uncertain. The germline CDR1 and CDR2 sequences are LNHDA and SQIVND (reference sequence). This CDR3 is 18 amino acids long. Trimming stripped 6 bases from V and 3 bases from J, with 26 bases between. CDR3 nucleotides: TGTGCCAGTAGCAACTCACTAGCGGGAGGACGGACGTACTATGGCTACACCTTC. Amino acid sequence: CASSNSLAGGRTYYGYTF.

Ten or more counts support this clonotype. The chain combines TRBV15 with TRBJ1-5; no reliable D call. Trimming pared 1 base from V and 4 bases from J, leaving 8 bases between. CDR3 length: 14 residues. Per germline, CDR1 LNHNV and CDR2 YYDKDF (reference sequence). CDR3 amino acids: CATSRVGPNQPQHF. For the CDR3, the DNA is TGTGCCACCAGCAGAGTAGGACCAAATCAGCCCCAGCATTTT.

This clonotype was detected many times. V usage is TRBV7-9 and J usage is TRBJ2-1, with TRBD2 matching over 12 bases. Trimming at V came to 5 bases and at J to 9 bases, leaving 2 bases not matched to a gene. The CDR3 extends over 13 amino acids. The germline CDR1 and CDR2 sequences are SEHNR and FQNEAQ (reference sequence). As DNA, the CDR3 is TGTGCCAGCAGCCGACTAGCGGGAGCTGAGCAGTTCTTC. Its protein is CASSRLAGAEQFF.

The sample holds many counts of this clonotype. The chain is built from TRBV2 and TRBJ2-5, with 11 bases fitting TRBD2. Germline V gene sequence: CDR1 SNHLY, CDR2 FYNNEI. After removal of 6 bases from V and 3 bases from J, the junction contained 6 bases not matched to a gene. CDR3 length: 15 amino acids. The CDR3 region has the DNA TGTGCCAGCAGGACTAGCGGGACCAGAAAAGAGACCCAGTACTTC. Translation: CASRTSGTRKETQYF.

With respect to this clonotype: No DNA is shown, since the ends of the CDR3 on it are uncertain; the CDR3 is the one TCRdb lists. This sequence joins TRBV10-1 and TRBJ2-1; TRBD2 was called by the table and not checked on the DNA. 22 amino acids form the CDR3, both terminal residues included. Germline CDR1 and CDR2: WNHNN and SYGVQD (reference sequence). CDR3 in amino acids: CASREDGTSPLHFGNGTNEQFF.

This clonotype was recorded at least ten times. V usage is TRBV19 and J usage is TRBJ1-2; no definite D call. V lost 8 bases and J lost 0, with 16 bases in between. Germline CDR1 LNHDA, CDR2 SQIVND (reference sequence). The CDR3 has 15 residues. This CDR3 is CASRGIGYTNYGYTF. CDR3 nucleotides: TGTGCCAGTCGGGGAATCGGCTACACTAACTATGGCTACACCTTC.

The chain links TRBV6-6 to TRBJ2-1; D unclear. The CDR3 runs to 14 residues. In germline, CDR1 is MNHNY, CDR2 SVGAGI (reference sequence). V shed 6 bases and J shed 10 bases, with 19 bases lying between them. The CDR3 here is CASSPRPSSGEQFF. CDR3 coding DNA: TGTGCCAGCAGCCCGCGGCCTAGTTCGGGCGAGCAGTTCTTC.

This clonotype was found many times. This sequence joins TRBV16 and TRBJ2-1, with 7 bases that match TRBD1. Germline CDR1 reads KGHSY; CDR2 reads FQNENV. The CDR3 is 17 amino acids. Losses at the gene ends were 4 bases for V and 3 bases for J; bases not matched to a gene: 12. CDR3 sequence (DNA): TGTGCCAGCAGCCCCCTAGTCGACAGGGACCTCTACAATGAGCAGTTCTTC. Translation gives CASSPLVDRDLYNEQFF.

CDR3 loop: CASSPGVPGQVYGYTF. In DNA form, the CDR3 reads TGTGCCAGCAGCCCTGGCGTCCCGGGACAGGTTTATGGCTACACCTTC. This chain connects TRBV5-5 to TRBJ1-2; 8 nucleotides agree with TRBD1. Germline values: CDR1 SGHKS, CDR2 YYEKEE (reference sequence). Trimming took 4 bases from V and 5 from J; bases not matched to a gene: 13. CDR3 size: 16 residues.

This clonotype appeared many times. The chain combines TRBV12-3 or TRBV12-4 with TRBJ2-1; unclear D gene. The CDR3 contains 13 residues. V lost 0 bases and J lost 7, with 7 bases in between. The CDR3 here is CASSLAGWNEQFF. CDR3 nucleotides: TGTGCCAGCAGTTTAGCAGGGTGGAATGAGCAGTTCTTC.

With regard to this clonotype: A read error is possible here, since a much larger clone lies one base away. For the CDR3, the DNA is TGTGCCAGCAGCCCCCTCTCCTACGAGCAGTACTTC. It is translated as CASSPLSYEQYF. The chain links TRBV13 to TRBJ2-7, with D uncertain. Trimming cost V 5 bases and J 0 bases, with 5 bases left between them. The CDR3 spans 12 residues. Germline V gene data show CDR1 as PRHDT and CDR2 as FYEKMQ (reference sequence).

This clonotype was recorded at least ten times. The V and J genes are TRBV12-3 or TRBV12-4 and TRBJ2-3; tentative D call: TRBD2 (6 bases). Deletions cut 7 bases from V and 3 bases from J, with 14 bases between. This CDR3 is 14 amino acids long. CDR3 nucleotides: TGTGCCAGCACCCCAGGGAGGATGACAGATACGCAGTATTTT. It is translated as CASTPGRMTDTQYF.